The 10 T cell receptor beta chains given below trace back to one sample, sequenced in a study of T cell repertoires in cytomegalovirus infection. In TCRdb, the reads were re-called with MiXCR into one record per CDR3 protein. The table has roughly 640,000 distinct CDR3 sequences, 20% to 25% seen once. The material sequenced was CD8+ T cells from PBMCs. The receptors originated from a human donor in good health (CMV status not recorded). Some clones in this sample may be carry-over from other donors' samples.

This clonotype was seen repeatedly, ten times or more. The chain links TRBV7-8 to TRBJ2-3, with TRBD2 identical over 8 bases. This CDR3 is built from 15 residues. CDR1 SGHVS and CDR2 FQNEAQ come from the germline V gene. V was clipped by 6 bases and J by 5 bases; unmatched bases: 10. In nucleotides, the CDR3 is TGTGCCAGCAGTTTCGGGCCCGGGGGGGGAGATACGCAGTATTTT. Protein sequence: CASSFGPGGGDTQYF.

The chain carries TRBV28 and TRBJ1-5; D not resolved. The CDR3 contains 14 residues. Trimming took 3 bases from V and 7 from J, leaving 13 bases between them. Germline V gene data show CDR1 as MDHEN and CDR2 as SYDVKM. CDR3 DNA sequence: TGTGCCAGCAGTTTCTCGGGTTTCGGCCAGCCCCAGCATTTT. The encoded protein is CASSFSGFGQPQHF.

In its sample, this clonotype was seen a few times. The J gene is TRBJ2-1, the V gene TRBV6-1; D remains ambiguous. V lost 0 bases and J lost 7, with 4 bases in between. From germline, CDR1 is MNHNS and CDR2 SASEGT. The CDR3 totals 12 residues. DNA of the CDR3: TGTGCCAGCAGTGAAGCCCTGAATGAGCAGTTCTTC. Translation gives CASSEALNEQFF.

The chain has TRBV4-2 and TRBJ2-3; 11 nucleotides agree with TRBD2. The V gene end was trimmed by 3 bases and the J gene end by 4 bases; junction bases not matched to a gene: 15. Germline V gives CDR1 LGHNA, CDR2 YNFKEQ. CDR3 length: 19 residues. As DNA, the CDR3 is TGTGCCAGCAGCCAGCTACCCCAGACTAGCGGGACCCCGGCAGATACGCAGTATTTT. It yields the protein CASSQLPQTSGTPADTQYF.

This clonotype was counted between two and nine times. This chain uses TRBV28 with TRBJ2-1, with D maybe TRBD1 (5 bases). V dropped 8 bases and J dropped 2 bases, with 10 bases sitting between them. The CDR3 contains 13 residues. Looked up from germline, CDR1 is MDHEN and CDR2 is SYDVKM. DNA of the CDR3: TGTGCCAGCTGGGGCGGAACCTACAATGAGCAGTTCTTC. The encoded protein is CASWGGTYNEQFF.

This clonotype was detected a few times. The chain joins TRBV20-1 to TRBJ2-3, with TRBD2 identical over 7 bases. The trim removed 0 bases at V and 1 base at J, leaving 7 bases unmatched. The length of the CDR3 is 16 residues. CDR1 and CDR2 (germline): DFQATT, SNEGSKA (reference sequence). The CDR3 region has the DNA TGCAGTGCTAGAGATGCATCCAGCGGGGGCACAGATACGCAGTATTTT. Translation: CSARDASSGGTDTQYF.

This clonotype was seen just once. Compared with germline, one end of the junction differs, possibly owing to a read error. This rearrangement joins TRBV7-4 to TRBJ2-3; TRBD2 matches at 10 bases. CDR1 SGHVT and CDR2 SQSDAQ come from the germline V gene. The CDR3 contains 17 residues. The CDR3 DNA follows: TGTGCCAGGAGCTTAGTCCTAGCGGGGGAGAGCACAGATACGCAGTATTTT. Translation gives CARSLVLAGESTDTQYF.

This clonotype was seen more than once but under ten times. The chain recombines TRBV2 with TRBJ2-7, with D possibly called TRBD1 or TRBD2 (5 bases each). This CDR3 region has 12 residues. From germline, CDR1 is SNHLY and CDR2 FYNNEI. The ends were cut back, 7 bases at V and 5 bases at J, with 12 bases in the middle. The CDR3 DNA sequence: TGTGCCAGCATCCGAGGGGCCAACGAGCAGTACTTC. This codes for CASIRGANEQYF.

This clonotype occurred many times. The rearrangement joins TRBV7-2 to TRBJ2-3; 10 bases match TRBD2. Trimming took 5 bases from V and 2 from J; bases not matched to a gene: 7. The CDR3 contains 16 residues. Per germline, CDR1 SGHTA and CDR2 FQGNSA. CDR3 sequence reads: CASSPTSGDYTDTQYF. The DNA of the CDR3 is TGTGCCAGCAGCCCCACTAGCGGGGACTACACAGATACGCAGTATTTT.

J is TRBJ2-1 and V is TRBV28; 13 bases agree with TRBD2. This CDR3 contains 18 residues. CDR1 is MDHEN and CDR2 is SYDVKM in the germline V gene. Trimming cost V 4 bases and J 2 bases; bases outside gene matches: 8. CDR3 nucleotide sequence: TGTGCCAGCAGTTCGGCGACTAGCGGGGGGCCTACCTACAATGAGCAGTTCTTC. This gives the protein CASSSATSGGPTYNEQFF.